This entry lists 7 T cell receptor beta chains sequenced from one sample in a study of blood T cell repertoires in COVID-19 (dated by TCRdb to about 2020). Receptors were amplified or captured by the immunoSEQ multiplex PCR assay. TCRdb re-hosts the immuneACCESS table, in-frame sequences only. Its copies lack some clones; in the studies checked, an unresolved V gene accounts for under half of them, and the cause for the rest is not known. The sample yields a few hundred thousand clones; approximately 90% were counted once. About 8.9% of the sample is held by the ten biggest clonotypes. The sequenced sample consisted of PBMCs or T cells enriched from blood (not recorded which). Receptor source: a woman under 30 who had recovered from COVID-19.

To note about this clone: The same CDR3 arises from other DNA sequences in this sample as well. The chain recombines TRBV6-1 with TRBJ1-1; possible D gene TRBD1, 5 bases. This CDR3 is built from 15 residues. Germline-derived CDR1 and CDR2 are MNHNS and SASEGT. The V end was cut by 1 base, the J end by 5 bases, with 14 bases between. The CDR3 DNA reads as TGTGCCAGCAGTGAAGTGGGAGGGGAAGGGACTGAAGCTTTCTTT. It encodes CASSEVGGEGTEAFF.

The chain links TRBV3-1 (or the pseudogene TRBV3-2) to TRBJ1-1; D might be TRBD1 (5 bases). Germline assignment: CDR1 LGHDT and CDR2 YNNKEL (reference sequence). The CDR3 runs to 13 residues. V was trimmed by 4 bases and J by 1 base, leaving 7 bases between them. Here the CDR3 DNA reads TGTGCCAGCAGCCGACAGAGGAACACTGAAGCTTTCTTT. This translates into CASSRQRNTEAFF.

As DNA, the CDR3 is TGTGCCAGCAGTTACTCTTCTAGCTGGTCGGTGGTGTACTTC. Translation: CASSYSSSWSVVYF. The chain carries TRBV6-2 or TRBV6-3 and TRBJ2-4; tentatively, D is TRBD2 (5 bases). This CDR3 is built from 14 residues. V was pared by 0 bases and J by 15 bases, with 18 bases between. Germline CDR1 and CDR2: MNHEY and SVGEGT.

CDR3 nucleotides: TGTGCCAGCGGGGCCGGGACAGGGAACACTGAAGCTTTCTTT. Encoded protein: CASGAGTGNTEAFF. The chain has TRBV28 and TRBJ1-1; 8 positions match TRBD1. Germline trimming cut 8 bases from V and 1 base from J; bases unmatched to any gene: 6. The germline V gene encodes CDR1 MDHEN and CDR2 SYDVKM. The CDR3 contains 14 residues.

V gene TRBV11-3 combines with J gene TRBJ2-2; tentative D call: TRBD1 (5 bases). Germline CDR1 reads SGHNT; CDR2 reads YENEEA. The V end lost 1 base, the J end lost 0 bases, and 6 bases lay between the germline ends. The CDR3 loop spans 15 amino acids. Written as DNA, the CDR3 is TGTGCCAGCAGCTTAGGGGGCGCGAACACCGGGGAGCTGTTTTTT. Translating it yields CASSLGGANTGELFF.

The V gene is TRBV2, the J gene TRBJ2-3, with TRBD1 matching 8 bases. V gave up 5 bases and J gave up 3 bases; unmatched junction bases: 10. The CDR3 runs 16 residues. Germline V lookup: CDR1 SNHLY, CDR2 FYNNEI. This chain's CDR3 is CASSLIGQGSTDTQYF. CDR3 DNA sequence: TGTGCCAGCAGTCTCATAGGACAGGGCAGTACAGATACGCAGTATTTT.

In regard to this clone: This same CDR3 is encoded by further DNA sequences in the sample. The rearrangement joins TRBV7-2 to TRBJ1-6; 8 bases align to TRBD1. CDR3 length equals 14 residues. CDR1 is SGHTA, CDR2 FQGNSA, per germline. V trimming: 1 base; J trimming: 7 bases; junction bases outside the gene matches: 0. The CDR3 is CASSLDRGNSPLHF. DNA of the CDR3: TGTGCCAGCAGCTTAGACAGGGGGAATTCACCCCTCCACTTT.